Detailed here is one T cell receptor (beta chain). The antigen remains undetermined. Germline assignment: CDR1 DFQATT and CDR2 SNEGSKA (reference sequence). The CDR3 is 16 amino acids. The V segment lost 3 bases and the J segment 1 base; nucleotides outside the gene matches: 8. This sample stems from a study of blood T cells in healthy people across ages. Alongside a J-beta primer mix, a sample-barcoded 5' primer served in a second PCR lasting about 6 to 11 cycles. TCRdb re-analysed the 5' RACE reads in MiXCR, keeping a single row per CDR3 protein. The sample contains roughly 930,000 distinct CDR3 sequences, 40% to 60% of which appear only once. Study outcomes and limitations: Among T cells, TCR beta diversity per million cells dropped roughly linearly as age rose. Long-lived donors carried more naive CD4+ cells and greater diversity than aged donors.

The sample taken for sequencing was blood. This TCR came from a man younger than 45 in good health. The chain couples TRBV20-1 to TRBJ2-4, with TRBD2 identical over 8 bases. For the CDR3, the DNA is TGCAGTGCTAGGGCCGGGGGGGTCTCGGCCAAAAACATTCAGTACTTC. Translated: CSARAGGVSAKNIQYF.